The 30 T cell receptor beta chains in this list originate from one sample, sequenced in a study of blood T cell repertoires in COVID-19. Sequencing used immunoSEQ multiplex PCR; TCRdb keeps in-frame clones, though not all of them. This table has 20,000 or so clones, 85% to 90% appearing once. Sequencing input: peripheral blood. The receptors here all came from a human donor in a cohort sampled during active COVID-19.

This chain joins TRBV10-1 and TRBJ2-1; 9 bases are a match to TRBD2. V lost 2 bases and J lost 0; bases outside the gene matches: 8. Germline V lookup: CDR1 WNHNN, CDR2 SYGVQD (reference sequence). The CDR3 totals 18 residues. The CDR3 DNA sequence: TGCGCCAGCAGTGAGCCTAGGCTAGCGGGGATCTCCTACAATGAGCAGTTCTTC. This translates into CASSEPRLAGISYNEQFF.

The chain recombines TRBV7-2 with TRBJ2-3, with 14 bases identical to TRBD2. J lost 1 base, V lost 5 bases, and 2 bases had no gene match. The CDR3 is 16 residues long. Germline V CDR1 and CDR2: SGHTA, FQGNSA. The CDR3 DNA reads as TGTGCCAGCAGCCTGGGACTAGCGGGAGGCACAGATACGCAGTATTTT. Its translation is CASSLGLAGGTDTQYF. The full variable domain, its missing parts supplied by reference TRBV7-2 and TRBJ2-3, is GAGVSQSPSNKVTEKGKDVELRCDPISGHTALYWYRQSLGQGLEFLIYFQGNSAPDKSGLPSDRFSAERTGGSVSTLTIQRTQQEDSAVYLCASSLGLAGGTDTQYFGPGTRLTVL.

V gene TRBV29-1 combines with J gene TRBJ1-2; weak D call: TRBD1 (5 bases). V was cut by 3 bases and J by 8 bases, with 10 bases left in between. Germline V gene sequence: CDR1 SQVTM, CDR2 ANQGSEA. The CDR3 has 11 residues. The CDR3 spells CSVEERQGYTF. CDR3 coding DNA: TGCAGCGTTGAGGAGAGACAGGGCTACACCTTC.

The CDR3 bases are TGTGCCTGGAGTGCCTTAGCGGGGGGGCCGCAGGATGAGCAGTTCTTC. Residues: CAWSALAGGPQDEQFF. This chain connects TRBV30 to TRBJ2-1, with TRBD2 identical over 11 bases. Germline V CDR1 and CDR2: GTSNPN, SVGIG (reference sequence). The CDR3 consists of 16 residues. Unmatched junction bases numbered 10, after V lost 1 base and J lost 8 bases.

The chain joins TRBV4-2 to TRBJ1-2; TRBD1 matches at 9 bases. The V gene end was trimmed by 1 base and the J gene end by 4 bases; junction bases not matched to a gene: 25. The CDR3 length is 22 residues. Germline V gives CDR1 LGHNA, CDR2 YNFKEQ. Here the CDR3 reads CASSQVIGSGIVGTGSPYGYTF. The CDR3 DNA is TGTGCCAGCAGCCAAGTCATTGGCTCAGGGATTGTGGGGACAGGGAGCCCCTATGGCTACACCTTC.

The CDR3 loop is CASSARWTEAFF. The CDR3 DNA is TGTGCCAGCAGCGCCCGGTGGACTGAAGCTTTCTTT. The V call is TRBV9, the J call TRBJ1-1; D remains unclear. Germline CDR1 and CDR2: SGDLS and YYNGEE. The V end lost 3 bases, the J end lost 5 bases, and 8 bases lay between the germline ends. CDR3 size: 12 residues.

The chain carries TRBV7-9 and TRBJ1-2; no reliable D call. CDR1 is SEHNR and CDR2 is FQNEAQ in the germline V gene (reference sequence). The CDR3 loop spans 15 amino acids. V was shortened by 4 bases and J by 3 bases, with 15 bases between the two germline ends. Here the CDR3 DNA reads TGTGCCAGCAGCTCTCCGATACTCGTGGACTATGGCTACACCTTC. It encodes CASSSPILVDYGYTF.

The chain uses TRBV7-2 and TRBJ1-5, with D perhaps matching TRBD1 (5 bases). The CDR3 contains 13 residues. Trimming cost V 5 bases and J 2 bases, with 7 bases left between them. Germline V gene data show CDR1 as SGHTA and CDR2 as FQGNSA. The CDR3 DNA is TGTGCCAGCAGCAAGGGGCGCAATCAGCCCCAGCATTTT. The encoded protein is CASSKGRNQPQHF.

In its sample, this clone was seen a few times. The rearrangement links TRBV2 to TRBJ1-5; no reliable D call. Germline values: CDR1 SNHLY, CDR2 FYNNEI. Deletions cut 7 bases from V and 2 bases from J, with 12 bases between. The CDR3 is 14 amino acids. CDR3 sequence reads: CASKEQMGNQPQHF. CDR3 in DNA: TGTGCCAGCAAGGAACAGATGGGCAATCAGCCCCAGCATTTT.

The chain links TRBV20-1 to TRBJ2-5; TRBD2 is a possible D gene (6 bases). The CDR3 contains 12 residues. The V end lost 3 bases, the J end lost 3 bases, and 8 bases lay between the germline ends. In germline, CDR1 is DFQATT, CDR2 SNEGSKA (reference sequence). The CDR3 DNA is TGCAGTGCTAGTCGGGGGAAAGAGACCCAGTACTTC. This encodes CSASRGKETQYF.

This chain links TRBV28 with TRBJ2-5, with TRBD2 matching 14 bases. Trimming removed 5 bases from V and 0 bases from J; junction bases left unmatched: 2. There are 16 residues in the CDR3. CDR1 is MDHEN and CDR2 is SYDVKM in the germline V gene. CDR3 loop: CASSMTSGGDQETQYF. CDR3 in DNA: TGTGCCAGCAGTATGACTAGCGGGGGGGACCAAGAGACCCAGTACTTC.

This chain joins TRBV11-2 and TRBJ2-5; TRBD2 is a possible D gene (6 bases). Per the germline V gene, CDR1 is SGHAT and CDR2 is FQNNGV. The CDR3 length is 12 residues. V lost 3 bases and J 7 bases, leaving 9 bases between the germline ends. The DNA of the CDR3 is TGTGCCAGCAGCTTCTTGGGAGGGACCCAGTACTTC. Translating it yields CASSFLGGTQYF.

This sequence joins TRBV19 and TRBJ2-7; tentative D call: TRBD2 (6 bases). From germline, CDR1 is LNHDA and CDR2 SQIVND (reference sequence). The CDR3 is 14 amino acids. Trimming took 4 bases from V and 4 from J, leaving 14 bases between them. This CDR3 reads CASSTSGTLYEQYF. DNA of the CDR3: TGTGCCAGTAGTACATCGGGGACTCTGTACGAGCAGTACTTC. The full variable domain, its missing parts supplied by reference TRBV19 and TRBJ2-7, is DGGITQSPKYLFRKEGQNVTLSCEQNLNHDAMYWYRQDPGQGLRLIYYSQIVNDFQKGDIAEGYSVSREKKESFPLTVTSAQKNPTAFYLCASSTSGTLYEQYFGPGTRLTVT.

The V call is TRBV7-9, the J call TRBJ2-7; TRBD1 matches 8 bases. Trimming at V came to 5 bases and at J to 6 bases, leaving 12 bases not matched to a gene. Germline CDR1 is SEHNR and CDR2 is FQNEAQ (reference sequence). CDR3 length: 15 amino acids. In DNA form, the CDR3 reads TGTGCCAGCAGCCCCCCGACAGGGGAAGGACGCGAGCAGTACTTC. Amino acid sequence: CASSPPTGEGREQYF. The full variable domain, rest sourced from reference TRBV7-9 and TRBJ2-7, is DTGVSQNPRHKITKRGQNVTFRCDPISEHNRLYWYRQTLGQGPEFLTYFQNEAQLEKSRLLSDRFSAERPKGSFSTLEIQRTEQGDSAMYLCASSPPTGEGREQYFGPGTRLTVT.

This rearrangement joins TRBV7-3 to TRBJ2-7; 7 nucleotides line up with TRBD1. Per germline, CDR1 SGHTA and CDR2 FQGTGA. The CDR3 extends over 13 amino acids. The junction had 7 bases not matched to a gene; V was cut back by 5 bases and J by 6 bases. The CDR3 here is CASSARQGSEQYF. Written as DNA, the CDR3 is TGTGCCAGCAGCGCCCGACAGGGTTCCGAGCAGTACTTC.

V gene TRBV7-9 combines with J gene TRBJ2-3; 8 nucleotides agree with TRBD2. The J segment lost 0 bases and the V segment lost 7 bases, leaving 3 bases of the junction unmatched. CDR1 is SEHNR and CDR2 is FQNEAQ in the germline V gene (reference sequence). There are 14 residues in the CDR3. DNA of the CDR3: TGTGCCAGCACCGGGACTAGGAGCACAGATACGCAGTATTTT. As protein: CASTGTRSTDTQYF.

The rearrangement links TRBV30 to TRBJ2-3, with TRBD2 matching 11 bases. In germline, CDR1 is GTSNPN, CDR2 SVGIG (reference sequence). Trimming cost V 6 bases and J 4 bases; bases outside gene matches: 9. This CDR3 region has 15 residues. CDR3 nucleotides: TGTGCCTGCGAAAAGACTAGCGGGGCCGCAGATACGCAGTATTTT. It translates to CACEKTSGAADTQYF.

This sequence joins TRBV15 and TRBJ1-5; no reliable D call. The CDR3 runs to 16 residues. Germline CDR1 is LNHNV and CDR2 is YYDKDF (reference sequence). V was trimmed by 0 bases and J by 1 base, leaving 10 bases between them. The DNA of the CDR3 is TGTGCCACCAGCAGAGATTTTTCCCGGAGCAATCAGCCCCAGCATTTT. Its translation is CATSRDFSRSNQPQHF. Full variable domain (missing parts from reference TRBV15 and TRBJ1-5): DAMVIQNPRYQVTQFGKPVTLSCSQTLNHNVMYWYQQKSSQAPKLLFHYYDKDFNNEADTPDNFQSRRPNTSFCFLDIRSPGLGDTAMYLCATSRDFSRSNQPQHFGDGTRLSIL.

The chain links TRBV5-1 to TRBJ1-3; 8 bases are shared with TRBD1. Germline CDR1 reads SGHRS; CDR2 reads YFSETQ. The junction had 2 bases not matched to a gene; V was cut back by 3 bases and J by 0 bases. The CDR3 spans 15 residues. The CDR3 here is CASSSTGVSGNTIYF. CDR3 DNA sequence: TGCGCCAGCAGCTCGACAGGGGTCTCTGGAAACACCATATATTTT.

This clone was detected once. This chain joins TRBV29-1 and TRBJ2-1; TRBD2 matches at 10 bases. The CDR3 is made up of 14 amino acids. CDR1 is SQVTM, CDR2 ANQGSEA, per germline. Unmatched junction bases numbered 4, after V lost 4 bases and J lost 4 bases. DNA for the CDR3: TGCAGCGTTGGGAGCGGGGGGGCGTACAATGAGCAGTTCTTC. Its translation is CSVGSGGAYNEQFF.

J is TRBJ1-2 and V is TRBV19, with 7 bases aligning to TRBD1. There are 16 residues in the CDR3. V was pared by 5 bases and J by 1 base, with 10 bases of the junction left unmatched. CDR1 is LNHDA, CDR2 SQIVND, per germline (reference sequence). The CDR3 nucleotides are TGTGCCAGTAGTCTCTCCGGGACAGACCTTAACTATGGCTACACCTTC. Translation gives CASSLSGTDLNYGYTF.

J is TRBJ2-5 and V is TRBV11-3; 7 positions agree with TRBD2. This CDR3 is built from 13 residues. Looked up from germline, CDR1 is SGHNT and CDR2 is YENEEA. The V gene end was trimmed by 8 bases and the J gene end by 0 bases; junction bases not matched to a gene: 3. The CDR3 coding sequence is TGTGCCAGCGCCGGGACTAACCAAGAGACCCAGTACTTC. Translated: CASAGTNQETQYF.

This clone was detected only once. This sequence joins TRBV2 and TRBJ1-2, with 8 bases fitting TRBD1. V lost 9 bases to trimming and J lost 4 bases; unmatched junction nucleotides: 10. Germline V gene sequence: CDR1 SNHLY, CDR2 FYNNEI. The CDR3 consists of 14 residues. The CDR3 DNA sequence: TGTGCCAGATCCTTAGGAGACAGGGGCTATGGCTACACCTTC. It translates to CARSLGDRGYGYTF.

This rearrangement joins TRBV7-9 to TRBJ1-2; D ambiguous. V was shortened by 5 bases and J by 8 bases, with 15 bases between the two germline ends. The CDR3 sequence is 13 residues long. Germline values: CDR1 SEHNR, CDR2 FQNEAQ (reference sequence). CDR3: CASSLGKPGGYTF. As DNA, the CDR3 is TGTGCCAGCAGCCTGGGAAAGCCGGGGGGCTACACCTTC.

The chain couples TRBV9 to TRBJ1-1; tentatively, D is TRBD1 (5 bases). V was trimmed by 0 bases and J by 1 base, leaving 7 bases between them. Germline values: CDR1 SGDLS, CDR2 YYNGEE. The length of the CDR3 is 14 residues. The CDR3 loop reads CASSVGRGNTEAFF. The CDR3 DNA reads as TGTGCCAGCAGCGTAGGGAGGGGGAACACTGAAGCTTTCTTT.

Concerning this clone itself: Other DNA variants within this sample encode the same CDR3. The chain joins TRBV5-5 to TRBJ2-5; 8 nucleotides align to TRBD2. The junction had 5 bases not matched to a gene; V was cut back by 1 base and J by 3 bases. There are 15 residues in the CDR3. CDR1 and CDR2 (germline): SGHKS, YYEKEE (reference sequence). The CDR3 here is CASSLTGTREETQYF. The DNA of the CDR3 is TGTGCCAGCAGCTTGACCGGGACTAGAGAAGAGACCCAGTACTTC.

The J gene is TRBJ2-7, the V gene TRBV10-3; TRBD2 matches at 10 bases. This CDR3 is built from 17 residues. V trimming: 8 bases; J trimming: 4 bases; junction bases outside the gene matches: 17. CDR1 and CDR2 (germline): ENHRY, SYGVKD. The DNA for the CDR3 is TGTGCCATCGGAGGGGAGATCTGGGGAGCGGGGGGGTACGAGCAGTACTTC. The encoded protein is CAIGGEIWGAGGYEQYF.

The chain combines TRBV6-1 with TRBJ1-2; 7 bases agree with TRBD1. Germline CDR1 and CDR2: MNHNS and SASEGT. The ends lost 2 bases at V and 3 bases at J; junction bases unmatched: 6. The length of the CDR3 is 15 residues. DNA for the CDR3: TGTGCCAGCAGTGAATCCCCAGGGGGTTACTATGGCTACACCTTC. It yields the protein CASSESPGGYYGYTF.

This clone was seen a few times. This chain links TRBV5-1 with TRBJ2-1; TRBD1 agrees at 10 bases. This CDR3 region has 14 residues. Germline CDR1 is SGHRS and CDR2 is YFSETQ. Trimming removed 4 bases from V and 12 bases from J; junction bases left unmatched: 10. CDR3 amino acids: CASSPGQGNDGQFF. CDR3 nucleotides: TGCGCCAGCAGCCCGGGACAGGGGAATGATGGGCAGTTCTTC.

V usage is TRBV19 and J usage is TRBJ2-2; TRBD1 matches at 9 bases. This CDR3 region has 14 residues. CDR1 LNHDA and CDR2 SQIVND come from the germline V gene (reference sequence). J gave up 6 bases and V 4 bases, and 3 bases lay outside the gene matches. The CDR3 loop reads CASSKWDRAGELFF. The CDR3 DNA is TGTGCCAGTAGTAAATGGGACAGGGCCGGGGAGCTGTTTTTT.